The T cell receptor beta chain described here comes from a study of blood T cell repertoires in COVID-19. Study overall: The United States, Italy and Spain provided the acute and convalescent COVID-19 samples.

The method was immunoSEQ multiplex PCR; TCRdb's version includes in-frame clones alone and lacks a portion of them. Counted here are around 250,000 clones, about 85% occurring once; the ten biggest clones make up about 2%. Germline V CDR1 and CDR2: SEHNR, FQNEAQ (reference sequence). Trimming took off 2 bases at V and 4 bases at J, with 9 bases between the two ends. The CDR3 length is 14 residues. The chain is built from TRBV7-9 and TRBJ1-3; TRBD1 is a possible D gene (6 bases). The material sequenced was peripheral blood. This clonotype was sampled from a young man who had recovered from COVID-19. The DNA for the CDR3 is TGTGCCAGCAGCTTAAACGACAGGGGAAACACCATATATTTT. Its protein product is CASSLNDRGNTIYF.